The T cell receptor beta chain described here comes from a study of shared clonotypes between healthy human individuals (dated by TCRdb to about 2020). About the full investigation: A couple of women and a few men aged 18 to 49 years were included in the cohort. Per donor, three plates each were used for CD4 naive and CD4 memory, two for CD8 naive, and one for CD8 memory. The study deeply sequenced blood TCR repertoires of several healthy adults to estimate repertoire size and the extent of clonotype sharing between individuals. Different laboratories and diverse techniques were used to prepare libraries and sequence TCR repertoires, to increase sequencing depth and limit assay-specific biases. Leukapheresis yielded between about 0.9 and 8.9 billion PBMCs per donor.

Concerning this clone itself: The antigen it recognizes is unknown. The record has no base qualities; no much larger clone is one base away.

TCR CDR3 regions were amplified from genomic DNA by multiplex PCR using the deep immunoSEQ assay. Genomic DNA extracted from each cell subset was distributed evenly over all wells of several immunoSEQ 96-well plates, and each plate served as one replicate. Each replicate PCR for sorted subsets received about 200 ng genomic DNA, equal to about 30,000 T cell genomes. The purified libraries were quantified using a Qubit 3.0 fluorometer, sized with a Bioanalyzer 2100, and then quantified again using the KAPA Library Quantification kit. Every immunoSEQ 96-well plate was sequenced on a dedicated single-read 150-cycle Illumina NextSeq 550 flow cell. Regarding the original processing steps: Because only junctional sequences without quality scores were contained in the immunoSEQ output, filtering matching that applied to full-length reads could not be performed. To assign V/J genes and CDR3, sequences were annotated using PyIR, a Python wrapper for IgBLAST v1.9, with IMGT germline references. Reads with weak V/J assignments (E-value above 1e-6), missing CDR3, stop codons, out-of-frame junctions, or ambiguous translated residues were removed. V3J clonotypes were defined as sequences sharing an identical inferred V gene, J gene, and CDR3 amino acid sequence. The percentage overlap between two repertoires was calculated by dividing the number of shared unique clonotypes by the size of the smaller repertoire. Richness of each repertoire was evaluated using RTK rarefaction, the Chao1 estimator, and Recon v2.1 estimates of unobserved clonotypes. Generation probabilities for all TCRbeta clonotypes obtained by the gDNA method from several donors were computed using OLGA. Entries here come from immuneACCESS through TCRdb and include only in-frame sequences with V and J called. Some clones fail to appear in such tables; in the studies checked, an unresolved V gene covers under half of the shortfall, and the cause of the remainder is unknown. Clonal size and the V and J genes are those of that table, whereas D and trimming came from the DNA. Across this sample there are roughly 2 million clones, with just under 95% seen only once. The ten largest clones take up 1.1% of the sample.

CD8 naive samples consisted of CD45RO-negative cells that were positively selected for CCR7, yielding a CD45RA+CCR7+ population without TemRA cells. Healthy HIV-negative adults with no recently reported acute infections or vaccinations were included as donors. Only Caucasian adults living in Nashville, Tennessee, USA were represented among the donors. Blood was obtained by leukapheresis, after which PBMCs were separated by Ficoll-Histopaque density gradient centrifugation and cryopreserved in liquid nitrogen vapor phase. Purity and quantity of every magnetically sorted T cell population were checked by analytical flow cytometry. Genomic DNA was isolated from each sorted fraction and quantified by UV absorbance on a Nanodrop 2000c. Study-wide conclusions, independent of this receptor: Pairwise subsampling indicated that sequencing depth was expected to affect the degree of clonotype sharing among donors. The small number of donors limited the genetic and exposure-history diversity represented. Incomplete sequencing was indicated by rarefaction of sorted-subset datasets, despite the large sequencing depth. Estimated clonotype richness was generally larger for naive than for memory subsets. Across a handful of donors, approximately 4.9% of naive CD4, 3% to 3.5% of naive CD8, around 2.5% of memory CD4, and 0.4% of memory CD8 clonotypes were shared. Clonotypes shared by all four sorted-subset donors showed higher generation probabilities than non-shared clonotypes. Only blood was sampled, and tissue TCR repertoires likely differ from those in blood.

Trimming removed 4 bases from V and 3 bases from J, leaving 4 bases between the germline ends. Including the terminal cysteine and phenylalanine, the CDR3 comprises 11 residues. Only the CDR3 DNA stays, 33 bases, in frame from base 1. CDR1 is given as SGHTS and CDR2 as YDEGEE, both from the germline V gene. The sequence was collected from a man aged 18 to 30 in good health. The rearranged segments are TRBV5-8 and TRBJ1-1, with the D gene uncertain. The sample taken for sequencing was naive CD8+ T cells sorted from blood. The cell subset or site label, as the study defines it: CD45RA+CCR7+. The DNA reads TGTGCCAGCAGCCCCCACACTGAAGCTTTCTTT. This yields the protein CASSPHTEAFF. The reference TRBV5-8 and TRBJ1-1 proteins fill in what lies around the CDR3, so the full variable domain reads EAGVTQSPTHLIKTRGQQATLRCSPISGHTSVYWYQQALGLGLQFLLWYDEGEERNRGNFPPRFSGRQFPNYSSELNVNALELEDSALYLCASSPHTEAFFGQGTRLTVV.